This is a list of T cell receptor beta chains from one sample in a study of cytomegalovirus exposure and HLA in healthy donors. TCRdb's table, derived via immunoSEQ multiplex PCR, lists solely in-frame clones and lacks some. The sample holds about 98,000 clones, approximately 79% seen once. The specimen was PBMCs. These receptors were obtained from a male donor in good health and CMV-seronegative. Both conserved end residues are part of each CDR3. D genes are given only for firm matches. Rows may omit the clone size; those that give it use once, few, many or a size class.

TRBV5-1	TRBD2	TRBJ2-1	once	TGCGCCAGCAGCTTGACCGGGACTAGCGGCCTCAATGAGCAGTTCTTC	CASSLTGTSGLNEQFF
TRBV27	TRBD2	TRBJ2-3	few	TGTGCCAGCAGCGACCCCGCTAGCGGGAGAGGAGCAGATACGCAGTATTTT	CASSDPASGRGADTQYF
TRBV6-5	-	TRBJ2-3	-	TGTGCCAGCAGTTCCCCGGGGTACACAGATACGCAGTATTTT	CASSSPGYTDTQYF
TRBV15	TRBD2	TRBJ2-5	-	TGTGCCACCAGCTCGGGAGGGAGAATTGGGGAGACCCAGTACTTC	CATSSGGRIGETQYF
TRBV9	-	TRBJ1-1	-	TGTGCCAGCGGACAATTGGGGAACACTGAAGCTTTCTTT	CASGQLGNTEAFF
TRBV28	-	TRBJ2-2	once	TGTGCCAGCAGCGGACTGGCCATTGGGGAGCTGTTTTTT	CASSGLAIGELFF
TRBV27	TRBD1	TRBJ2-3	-	TGTGCCAGCAGTCCCCCCGGGACAGGGGTTATGCGTACGCAGTATTTT	CASSPPGTGVMRTQYF
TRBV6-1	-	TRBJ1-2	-	TGTGCCAGCAGTGAACGACAGAGAACGTATGGCTACACCTTC	CASSERQRTYGYTF
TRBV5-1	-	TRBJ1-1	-	TGCGCCAGCAGCTTCGGGATCTCTAACCGGAACACTGAAGCTTTCTTT	CASSFGISNRNTEAFF
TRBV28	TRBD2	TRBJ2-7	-	TGTGCCAGCAAACTAGCGGGAACCTACGAGCAGTACTTC	CASKLAGTYEQYF